The 13 T cell receptor beta chains in this list originate from one sample, sequenced in a study of immune evolution from preneoplasia to lung adenocarcinoma. TCRdb's copy holds only in-frame clones and misses some; the assay was immunoSEQ multiplex PCR. This table has thousands of clones, 84% appearing once. Sequencing was carried out using FFPE lung adenocarcinoma in situ tissue. The receptor source for this set is a person aged 55-85 years with lung adenocarcinoma.

V and J are TRBV14 and TRBJ1-2; D unresolved. With 2 bases removed from V and 8 bases from J, the gap between germline ends came to 12 bases. Germline loops: CDR1 SGHDN, CDR2 FVKESK. The CDR3 is 13 residues long. CDR3 sequence (DNA): TGTGCCAGCAGCCAATACGCCTTTGAAGGCTACACCTTC. It specifies CASSQYAFEGYTF.

Comment on this clone: The same CDR3 can be traced to other DNA sequences in this sample. The chain uses TRBV15 and TRBJ1-2; 7 bases fit TRBD1. The CDR3 extends over 15 amino acids. The V gene end was trimmed by 0 bases and the J gene end by 4 bases; junction bases not matched to a gene: 5. CDR1 is LNHNV and CDR2 is YYDKDF in the germline V gene (reference sequence). The CDR3 DNA is TGTGCCACCAGCAGAGACTCACAGGGGAGCTATGGCTACACCTTC. Protein product: CATSRDSQGSYGYTF.

The chain employs TRBV28 and TRBJ2-7; no firm D call. The germline gives CDR1 MDHEN, CDR2 SYDVKM. The germline V and J ends were trimmed by 5 bases and 10 bases, with 18 bases remaining between them. The CDR3 is made up of 13 amino acids. CDR3 sequence: CASSLGVKRIQYF. The CDR3 bases are TGTGCCAGCAGTCTCGGTGTAAAACGGATTCAGTACTTC.

The rearrangement joins TRBV19 to TRBJ2-6; D unresolved. The V and J ends lost 5 bases and 0 bases respectively, with 11 bases between them. The CDR3 runs 16 residues. CDR1 is LNHDA and CDR2 is SQIVND in the germline V gene (reference sequence). The CDR3 nucleotides read TGTGCCAGTAGTGAGGTTGTGAACTCTGGGGCCAACGTCCTGACTTTC. Its translation: CASSEVVNSGANVLTF.

The CDR3 here is CASSESTEAFF. For the CDR3, the DNA is TGTGCCAGCAGCGAGAGCACTGAAGCTTTCTTT. J is TRBJ1-1 and V is TRBV6-6, with D uncertain. Germline values: CDR1 MNHNY, CDR2 SVGAGI (reference sequence). The CDR3 is made up of 11 amino acids. The V gene lost 6 bases and the J gene lost 4 bases, with 6 bases spanning the gap.

The chain uses TRBV30 and TRBJ2-1; TRBD2 matches 9 bases. Germline-derived CDR1 and CDR2 are GTSNPN and SVGIG (reference sequence). CDR3 length: 16 residues. Losses at the gene ends were 0 bases for V and 3 bases for J; bases not matched to a gene: 6. CDR3 sequence (DNA): TGTGCCTGGAGTGTACCTAAACTAGCGGGCTACAATGAGCAGTTCTTC. This sequence encodes CAWSVPKLAGYNEQFF.

The genes are TRBV11-2 and TRBJ2-7, with D perhaps matching TRBD2 (8 bases). Germline CDR1 SGHAT, CDR2 FQNNGV. V was clipped by 5 bases and J by 3 bases, with 20 bases between them. This CDR3 has 16 residues. The CDR3 DNA sequence: TGTGCCAGCAGCCCGGGGGGGGCAGGGGGAATCTACGAGCAGTACTTC. It specifies CASSPGGAGGIYEQYF.

The chain combines TRBV6-5 with TRBJ2-3, with 10 positions matching TRBD2. Germline-derived CDR1 and CDR2 are MNHEY and SVGAGI. Trimming took 6 bases from V and 2 from J; bases not matched to a gene: 5. This CDR3 has 15 residues. CDR3 protein: CASSQSGGATDTQYF. The CDR3 DNA follows: TGTGCCAGCAGCCAAAGCGGGGGGGCCACAGATACGCAGTATTTT.

The CDR3 protein is CASSPTANTGELFF. The DNA for the CDR3 is TGTGCCAGCAGTCCGACAGCGAACACCGGGGAGCTGTTTTTT. The V call is TRBV28, the J call TRBJ2-2; D may be TRBD1 (5 bases). This CDR3 region has 14 residues. V lost 5 bases, J lost 0 bases, and 7 bases lay in between. Germline V gene data show CDR1 as MDHEN and CDR2 as SYDVKM.

The chain couples TRBV5-1 to TRBJ2-1; D is undetermined. V dropped 4 bases and J dropped 0 bases, with 8 bases sitting between them. Per germline, CDR1 SGHRS and CDR2 YFSETQ. The CDR3 length is 14 residues. In DNA form, the CDR3 reads TGCGCCAGCAGCCAGCTGAGCTCCTACAATGAGCAGTTCTTC. It yields the protein CASSQLSSYNEQFF.

This clone was picked up a small number of times. This chain uses TRBV4-1 with TRBJ2-5, with D tentatively TRBD1 (6 bases). This CDR3 comprises 15 residues. CDR1 MGHRA and CDR2 YSYEKL come from the germline V gene. Trimming left V 5 bases short and J 2 bases short, with 15 bases between. CDR3 DNA: TGCGCCAGCAGCGACGGGACATCACCACAAGAGACCCAGTACTTC. This codes for CASSDGTSPQETQYF.

This sequence joins TRBV7-3 and TRBJ2-3; 8 bases agree with TRBD1. Trimming removed 5 bases from V and 1 base from J; junction bases left unmatched: 2. The germline V gene encodes CDR1 SGHTA and CDR2 FQGTGA. The CDR3 is 14 residues long. The CDR3 sequence: CASSAQGGTDTQYF. The CDR3 coding sequence is TGTGCCAGCAGCGCACAGGGGGGCACAGATACGCAGTATTTT.

The genes are TRBV5-1 and TRBJ1-2, with TRBD1 matching over 8 bases. The V gene end was trimmed by 0 bases and the J gene end by 7 bases; junction bases not matched to a gene: 5. Germline lookup yields CDR1 SGHRS and CDR2 YFSETQ. This CDR3 has 14 amino acids. This CDR3 reads CASSLAQGAGGYTF. CDR3 coding DNA: TGCGCCAGCAGCTTGGCCCAGGGGGCGGGTGGCTACACCTTC.